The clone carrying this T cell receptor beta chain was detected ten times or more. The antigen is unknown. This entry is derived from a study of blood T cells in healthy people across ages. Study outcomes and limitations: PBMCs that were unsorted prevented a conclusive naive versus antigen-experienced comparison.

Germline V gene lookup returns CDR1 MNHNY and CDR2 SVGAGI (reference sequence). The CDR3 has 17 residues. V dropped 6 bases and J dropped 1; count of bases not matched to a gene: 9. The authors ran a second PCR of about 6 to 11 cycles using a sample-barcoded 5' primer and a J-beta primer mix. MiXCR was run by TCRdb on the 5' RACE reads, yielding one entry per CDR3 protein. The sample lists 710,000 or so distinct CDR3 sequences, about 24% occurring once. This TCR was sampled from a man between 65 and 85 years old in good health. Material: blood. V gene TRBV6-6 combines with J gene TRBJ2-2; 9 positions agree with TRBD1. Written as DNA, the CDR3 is TGTGCCAGCAGAACAAGTACGGGACAGGGGAACACCGGGGAGCTGTTTTTT. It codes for CASRTSTGQGNTGELFF.